Listed below are T cell receptor beta chains from one sample, sequenced in a study of regulatory T cells in long-lasting Graves disease. In TCRdb, the multiplex PCR reads were re-called with MiXCR into one record per CDR3 protein. This sample carries 600,000 to 850,000 distinct CDR3 sequences, around 30% of them seen once, and the ten largest clones take around 42%. Sequencing was performed on peripheral blood mononuclear cells (PBMCs), taken when the disease was refractory, from a patient treated with antithyroid drugs. The receptors shown here come from a female donor with Graves disease. Each CDR3 is given with its conserved first and last residue. The order of the fields is J gene, V gene, CDR3 protein.

>TRBJ1-1|TRBV12-3/TRBV12-4
CASRTPGQGNTEAFF
>TRBJ1-1|TRBV2
CASSEVEGGNTEAFF
>TRBJ2-5|TRBV27
CASSANTPGPNSQYF
>TRBJ1-2|TRBV2
CASRRTGETYGYTF
>TRBJ1-4|TRBV7-8
CASSLESGINEKLFF
>TRBJ1-5|TRBV7-9
CASSSGTGVNQPQHF
>TRBJ2-6|TRBV27
CASSFSRGSGANVLTF
>TRBJ2-5|TRBV12-3/TRBV12-4
CASSSAGGTQYF
>TRBJ1-2|TRBV5-1
CASSWRQGSHYGYTF
>TRBJ1-3|TRBV9
CASSEEGHLNSGNTIYF
>TRBJ1-4|TRBV18
CASSTPGGVDEKLFF
>TRBJ1-1|TRBV12-5
CASGWGLGTEAFF
>TRBJ2-7|TRBV20-1
CSANSGELADEQYF
>TRBJ1-1|TRBV20-1
CSASPLTGGTEAFF
>TRBJ2-7|TRBV20-1
CSAIPTSGRFTEQYF
>TRBJ2-2|TRBV2
CASNLAGVNTGELFF
>TRBJ1-5|TRBV19
CASSIDTEGPQHF
>TRBJ2-6|TRBV10-3
CAISSFSSGANVLTF
>TRBJ1-1|TRBV2
CASSRSTEAFF
>TRBJ1-2|TRBV7-9
CASSLAEHFGYTF
>TRBJ1-1|TRBV18
CASSPAQGLNTEAFF
>TRBJ1-2|TRBV20-1
CSARDLLAANYGYTF
>TRBJ1-2|TRBV30
CARMELNYGYTF
>TRBJ2-7|TRBV11-2
CASSWYQKVGTSGVTYEQYF
>TRBJ1-2|TRBV7-8
CASSLEGTGENYGYTF
>TRBJ1-4|TRBV3-1
CASSPPGGGVNEKLFF
>TRBJ2-2|TRBV6-9
CASSYVSGVFANTGELFF
>TRBJ2-2|TRBV6-1
CASRTRSRAGELFF
>TRBJ1-2|TRBV7-3
CASSLALGASGYTF
>TRBJ1-2|TRBV10-2
CASGRGVTDGYTF
>TRBJ1-1|TRBV19
CASSPPSQGPSNTEAFF
>TRBJ1-5|TRBV10-3
CAISERKGTADQPQHF
>-|TRBV11-1
CASSALAGGPYNEQFF
>TRBJ1-3|TRBV12-3/TRBV12-4
CASTPGGNTIYF
>TRBJ2-2|TRBV12-3/TRBV12-4
CASSSPELTPNTGELFF
>TRBJ1-6|TRBV6-1
CASSPTRNSPLHF
>TRBJ1-5|TRBV7-2
CASGRQGSQPQHF
>TRBJ1-5|TRBV20-1
CSARDPNGQVPYSNQPQHF
>TRBJ2-2|TRBV30
CAWKPGPKKNVTGELFF
>TRBJ1-6|TRBV20-1
CSGWTGLYNSPLHF
>TRBJ1-1|TRBV10-3
CAISESASPGQADEAFF
>TRBJ1-1|TRBV7-2
CASSLDGRLGSNTEAFF
>TRBJ2-5|TRBV15
CATSRDGGYQETQYF
>TRBJ1-5|TRBV27
CASSERQGYNQPQHF
>TRBJ1-1|TRBV7-6
CASSLADKNTEAFF
>TRBJ1-5|TRBV2
CASSEGNLSNQPQHF
>TRBJ1-1|TRBV5-6
CASSLGAATSTEAFF
>TRBJ1-2|TRBV20-1
CSAREQGLEDGYTF
>TRBJ1-2|TRBV12-3/TRBV12-4
CASSKSHRDVGYTF
>TRBJ2-5|TRBV28
CASSSAGTGGIETQYF
>TRBJ2-7|TRBV7-9
CASSFPGLSKQYF
>TRBJ1-1|TRBV6-1
CASSSSGGTEALF